This passage covers 25 T cell receptor beta chains from one sample sequenced in a study of blood T cell repertoires in COVID-19. The repertoire was sequenced with immunoSEQ multiplex PCR; TCRdb's copy has only in-frame clones and lacks some. Of more than 150,000 clones listed, 70% to 85% were seen once; the top ten hold 13%. The sequenced sample consisted of peripheral blood. The source of these receptors is a man between 50 and 59 years old who had recovered from COVID-19.

The chain has TRBV24-1 and TRBJ2-6; 8 nucleotides agree with TRBD1. The J segment lost 2 bases and the V segment lost 4 bases, leaving 6 bases of the junction unmatched. In germline, CDR1 is KGHDR, CDR2 SFDVKD. The CDR3 sequence is 17 residues long. The CDR3 reads CATSEDRVGAGANVLTF. CDR3 nucleotides: TGTGCCACCAGTGAGGACAGGGTAGGGGCTGGGGCCAACGTCCTGACTTTC.

The gene calls are TRBV6-1 and TRBJ1-1; TRBD1 aligns across 8 bases. From germline, CDR1 is MNHNS and CDR2 SASEGT. The CDR3 is 15 residues long. Trimming took 5 bases from V and 5 from J; bases not matched to a gene: 10. The CDR3 is CASSTMDRVRTEAFF. The CDR3 nucleotides are TGTGCCAGCAGTACTATGGACAGGGTAAGGACTGAAGCTTTCTTT.

The chain links TRBV20-1 to TRBJ2-7; D uncertain. Germline CDR1 reads DFQATT; CDR2 reads SNEGSKA (reference sequence). The CDR3 has 12 amino acids. V lost 3 bases and J lost 2, with 8 bases in between. This CDR3 is CSASMSTYEQYF. Written as DNA, the CDR3 is TGCAGTGCTAGTATGAGTACCTACGAGCAGTACTTC.

J is TRBJ1-1 and V is TRBV7-3; no definite D call. CDR3 size: 13 residues. The germline gives CDR1 SGHTA, CDR2 FQGTGA. V was clipped by 2 bases and J by 4 bases, with 8 bases between them. CDR3 loop: CASSLAKSTEAFF. The CDR3 coding sequence is TGTGCCAGCAGCTTAGCGAAGAGCACTGAAGCTTTCTTT.

The rearrangement joins TRBV5-1 to TRBJ2-7; TRBD2 agrees at 7 bases. The V gene end was trimmed by 4 bases and the J gene end by 0 bases; junction bases not matched to a gene: 7. Germline assignment: CDR1 SGHRS and CDR2 YFSETQ. CDR3 length equals 15 residues. The chain's CDR3 is CASSLGTTRSYEQYF. CDR3 coding DNA: TGCGCCAGCAGCCTAGGGACTACCCGCTCCTACGAGCAGTACTTC.

V is TRBV9 and J is TRBJ2-2, with D perhaps TRBD1 (5 bases). Trimming removed 0 bases at V and 4 bases at J, with 10 bases between. Germline assignment: CDR1 SGDLS and CDR2 YYNGEE. The CDR3 length is 15 residues. This CDR3 is CASSVAGSTTGELFF. CDR3 sequence (DNA): TGTGCCAGCAGCGTAGCAGGGTCGACCACCGGGGAGCTGTTTTTT. The variable domain in full, completed from reference TRBV9 and TRBJ2-2, reads DSGVTQTPKHLITATGQRVTLRCSPRSGDLSVYWYQQSLDQGLQFLIQYYNGEERAKGNILERFSAQQFPDLHSELNLSSLELGDSALYFCASSVAGSTTGELFFGEGSRLTVL.

At least ten counts were recorded for this clone. V is TRBV19 and J is TRBJ2-3; D call uncertain. The germline CDR1 and CDR2 sequences are LNHDA and SQIVND (reference sequence). This CDR3 is 14 amino acids long. Between the trimmed V and J ends, which lost 5 bases and 3 bases, there was a span of 12 bases. CDR3 protein: CASSDLRRTDTQYF. Here the CDR3 DNA reads TGTGCCAGTAGTGACCTTAGGAGAACAGATACGCAGTATTTT. Variable domain in full (rest from reference TRBV19 and TRBJ2-3): DGGITQSPKYLFRKEGQNVTLSCEQNLNHDAMYWYRQDPGQGLRLIYYSQIVNDFQKGDIAEGYSVSREKKESFPLTVTSAQKNPTAFYLCASSDLRRTDTQYFGPGTRLTVL.

J is TRBJ2-1 and V is TRBV4-1, with 10 nucleotides matching TRBD2. CDR1 and CDR2 (germline): MGHRA, YSYEKL. The J segment lost 5 bases and the V segment lost 3 bases, leaving 13 bases of the junction unmatched. The CDR3 length is 18 residues. CDR3 coding DNA: TGCGCCAGCAGCCAGGGGGGGTCTAGCGGGAGTGCCGACAATGAGCAGTTCTTC. Translated, it gives CASSQGGSSGSADNEQFF.

The chain employs TRBV3-1 (or the pseudogene TRBV3-2) and TRBJ2-2; no reliable D call. CDR1 and CDR2 (germline): LGHDT, YNNKEL (reference sequence). The CDR3 sequence is 13 residues long. The V end was cut by 4 bases, the J end by 5 bases, with 8 bases between. The CDR3 spells CASSPSETGELFF. CDR3 in DNA: TGTGCCAGCAGCCCGTCCGAGACCGGGGAGCTGTTTTTT.

This chain joins TRBV6-2 or TRBV6-3 and TRBJ2-2; 11 bases are shared with TRBD1. The V gene end was trimmed by 5 bases and the J gene end by 7 bases; junction bases not matched to a gene: 6. The CDR3 is made up of 15 amino acids. From germline, CDR1 is MNHEY and CDR2 SVGEGT. CDR3 DNA: TGTGCCAGCAGTCATGGACAGGGGGCGTTCGGGGAGCTGTTTTTT. It encodes CASSHGQGAFGELFF.

The chain uses TRBV13 and TRBJ1-3; no clear D gene. Per the germline V gene, CDR1 is PRHDT and CDR2 is FYEKMQ (reference sequence). The CDR3 runs to 15 residues. The V end lost 1 base, the J end lost 0 bases, and 7 bases lay between the germline ends. The chain's CDR3 is CASSLVAVSGNTIYF. The CDR3 bases are TGTGCCAGCAGCTTAGTGGCGGTCTCTGGAAACACCATATATTTT.

This sequence joins TRBV28 and TRBJ1-6; TRBD1 matches at 9 bases. J lost 8 bases, V lost 4 bases, and 6 bases had no gene match. The CDR3 contains 15 residues. Germline V gene sequence: CDR1 MDHEN, CDR2 SYDVKM. Written as DNA, the CDR3 is TGTGCCAGCAGTTCTCCGGGACAGGGAGATTCACCCCTCCACTTT. Amino acid sequence: CASSSPGQGDSPLHF.

This sequence joins TRBV7-3 and TRBJ2-3; 9 bases align to TRBD2. Germline CDR1 reads SGHTA; CDR2 reads FQGTGA. There are 14 residues in the CDR3. V dropped 2 bases and J dropped 5; count of bases not matched to a gene: 2. CDR3 sequence: CASSLGGRVDTQYF. Here the CDR3 DNA reads TGTGCCAGCAGCTTAGGCGGGAGGGTAGATACGCAGTATTTT.

The chain carries TRBV25-1 and TRBJ2-6; the D is unclear. V lost 3 bases and J 4 bases, leaving 4 bases between the germline ends. CDR1 and CDR2 (germline): MGHDK, SYGVNS. The CDR3 sequence is 13 residues long. CDR3 sequence reads: CASSDSGANVLTF. In nucleotides, the CDR3 is TGTGCCAGCAGTGATTCGGGGGCCAACGTCCTGACTTTC.

The V gene is TRBV3-1 (or the pseudogene TRBV3-2), the J gene TRBJ2-5, with 7 positions matching TRBD1. In germline, CDR1 is LGHDT, CDR2 YNNKEL (reference sequence). Trimming removed 3 bases from V and 4 bases from J; junction bases left unmatched: 11. The CDR3 has 16 residues. CDR3 nucleotide sequence: TGTGCCAGCAGCCACAGACAGGGTTTGATCGGAGAGACCCAGTACTTC. This encodes CASSHRQGLIGETQYF.

The chain carries TRBV5-6 and TRBJ2-2; the D gene is possibly TRBD2 (6 bases). Per germline, CDR1 SGHDT and CDR2 YYEEEE. Between the trimmed V and J ends, which lost 4 bases and 5 bases, there was a span of 18 bases. The CDR3 length is 16 residues. The CDR3 spells CASSNGIGSGTGELFF. CDR3 nucleotides: TGTGCCAGCAGCAACGGGATCGGGAGCGGAACCGGGGAGCTGTTTTTT.

The chain combines TRBV2 with TRBJ2-5; 11 bases fit TRBD2. This CDR3 contains 17 residues. V lost 5 bases, J lost 1 base, and 9 bases stayed unmatched. The germline CDR1 and CDR2 sequences are SNHLY and FYNNEI. CDR3 loop: CASSPNSGRGGQETQYF. In DNA, the CDR3 is TGTGCCAGCAGTCCTAATAGCGGGAGGGGGGGCCAAGAGACCCAGTACTTC.

This clone has just a few counts. The rearrangement links TRBV7-9 to TRBJ2-2; TRBD1 is a possible D gene (5 bases). Germline loops: CDR1 SEHNR, CDR2 FQNEAQ (reference sequence). Trimming pared 6 bases from V and 3 bases from J, leaving 11 bases between. CDR3 size: 14 residues. The CDR3 sequence: CASRPDSYTGELFF. CDR3 nucleotides: TGTGCCAGCAGGCCAGACAGTTACACCGGGGAGCTGTTTTTT.

The chain uses TRBV11-3 and TRBJ2-2; tentative D call: TRBD2 (5 bases). CDR3 length equals 14 residues. The ends were cut back, 5 bases at V and 6 bases at J, with 13 bases in the middle. Germline V gene data show CDR1 as SGHNT and CDR2 as YENEEA. Here the CDR3 DNA reads TGTGCCAGCAGCGACGGGGTACGGTCCGGGGAGCTGTTTTTT. Amino acid sequence: CASSDGVRSGELFF.

This clone was counted once. This chain joins TRBV7-3 and TRBJ2-5; D possibly corresponds to TRBD1 (6 bases). Germline CDR1 and CDR2: SGHTA and FQGTGA. V dropped 3 bases and J dropped 1 base, with 12 bases sitting between them. The CDR3 length is 15 residues. The CDR3 DNA follows: TGTGCCAGCAGCTTTAATGGGGGCCTCCAAGAGACCCAGTACTTC. It yields the protein CASSFNGGLQETQYF.

This sequence joins TRBV5-1 and TRBJ2-5, with 10 bases lining up with TRBD2. The CDR3 is 16 amino acids. Per the germline V gene, CDR1 is SGHRS and CDR2 is YFSETQ. The V segment lost 3 bases and the J segment 1 base; nucleotides outside the gene matches: 6. The CDR3 DNA sequence: TGCGCCAGCAGCTACTCAAGCGGGAGGGCCCAAGAGACCCAGTACTTC. It specifies CASSYSSGRAQETQYF.

J is TRBJ2-1 and V is TRBV27; TRBD1 aligns across 7 bases. J gave up 5 bases and V 4 bases, and 5 bases lay outside the gene matches. CDR3 length: 14 residues. The germline CDR1 and CDR2 sequences are MNHEY and SMNVEV (reference sequence). CDR3 DNA: TGTGCCAGCAGTTCCGGGACAGCTAACAATGAGCAGTTCTTC. Residues: CASSSGTANNEQFF.

In its sample, this clone was seen a few times. The gene calls are TRBV7-9 and TRBJ2-7, with D perhaps matching TRBD1 (6 bases). Germline-derived CDR1 and CDR2 are SEHNR and FQNEAQ (reference sequence). With 1 base removed from V and 3 bases from J, the gap between germline ends came to 13 bases. CDR3 length: 15 residues. Written as DNA, the CDR3 is TGTGCCAGCAGCTTAGTTGGGACATTAGGCTACGAGCAGTACTTC. This gives the protein CASSLVGTLGYEQYF.

This clone showed up just once. The rearrangement links TRBV9 to TRBJ1-1, with 9 bases matching TRBD1. This CDR3 comprises 16 residues. J was trimmed by 11 bases and V by 4 bases; bases with no gene match: 18. Germline V lookup: CDR1 SGDLS, CDR2 YYNGEE. CDR3 residues: CASSSSGTGRERAAFF. The CDR3 bases are TGTGCCAGCAGCTCCTCCGGGACAGGGCGGGAGCGAGCGGCTTTCTTT.

The rearrangement joins TRBV5-4 to TRBJ2-3, with D perhaps TRBD2 (6 bases). V gave up 0 bases and J gave up 7 bases, with 15 bases separating them. The CDR3 is made up of 15 amino acids. Germline V gives CDR1 SGHNT, CDR2 YYREEE (reference sequence). In nucleotides, the CDR3 is TGTGCCAGCAGCTTGGGAGGGACTGGCGGGAATACGCAGTATTTT. Its translation: CASSLGGTGGNTQYF.